The entry below gives a single TCR beta chain sequence along with its context. The antigen remains undetermined. The entry originates in a study of shared clonotypes between healthy human individuals. Findings and limits, study-wide: Sharing across four donors was highest in naive CD4 (roughly 5%) and lowest in memory CD8 (roughly 0.4%). Collection of samples was limited to blood; tissue repertoires likely differ.

TCRdb's table, derived via immunoSEQ multiplex PCR, lists solely in-frame clones and lacks some. The profile shows 700,000 or so clones, 55% to 75% of them singletons. The germline gives CDR1 SEHNR, CDR2 FQNEAQ (reference sequence). The CDR3 spans 15 residues. V lost 4 bases and J lost 5, with 15 bases in between. All donors qualified as healthy HIV-negative adults and had experienced no recent acute infections or vaccinations. The gene calls are TRBV7-9 and TRBJ2-1, with a possible D match to TRBD2 (5 bases). Sequenced input: memory CD4+ T cells sorted from blood. Subset indicated: CD45RA-negative fraction. The TCR sequence derives from a woman in her twenties or thirties in good health. CDR3 sequence reads: CASSSFSDLNNEQFF. DNA of the CDR3: TGTGCCAGCAGCTCGTTTAGCGATCTGAACAATGAGCAGTTCTTC.